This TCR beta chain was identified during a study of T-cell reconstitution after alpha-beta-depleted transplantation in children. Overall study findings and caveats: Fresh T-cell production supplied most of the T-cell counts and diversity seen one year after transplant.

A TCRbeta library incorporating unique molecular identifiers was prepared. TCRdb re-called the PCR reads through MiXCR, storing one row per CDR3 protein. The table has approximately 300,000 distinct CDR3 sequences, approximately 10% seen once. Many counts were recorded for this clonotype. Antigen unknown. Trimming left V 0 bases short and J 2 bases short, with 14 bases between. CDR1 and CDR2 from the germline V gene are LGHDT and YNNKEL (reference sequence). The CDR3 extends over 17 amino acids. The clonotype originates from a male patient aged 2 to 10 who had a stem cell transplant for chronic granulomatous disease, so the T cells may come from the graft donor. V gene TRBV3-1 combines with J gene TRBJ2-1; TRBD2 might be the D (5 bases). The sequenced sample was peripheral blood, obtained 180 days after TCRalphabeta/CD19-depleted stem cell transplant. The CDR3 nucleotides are TGTGCCAGCAGCCAAGATAGCAGTGGGAGCCCCTACAATGAGCAGTTCTTC. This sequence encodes CASSQDSSGSPYNEQFF.